This T cell receptor (beta chain) was sequenced during a study of blood T cell repertoires in COVID-19. Study processing details: Amplification with reference gene primers provided the estimates of nucleated cell counts. The method was immunoSEQ multiplex PCR; TCRdb's version includes in-frame clones alone and lacks a portion of them. For V, J and clone size, that table is used; D and trimming come from the DNA. Here the sample spans over 200,000 clones, roughly nine tenths being singletons. This TCR was recovered from a man between 40 and 49 years old who had recovered from COVID-19. Sequencing input: peripheral blood.

Written as DNA, the CDR3 is TGTGCCAGCGCTCCGGGTGGGGGGGTCCCCACTGAAGCTTTCTTT. This translates into CASAPGGGVPTEAFF. The rearrangement joins TRBV5-4 to TRBJ1-1; maybe TRBD1 (5 bases). V was clipped by 7 bases and J by 4 bases, with 20 bases between them. CDR1 is SGHNT and CDR2 is YYREEE in the germline V gene (reference sequence). The CDR3 consists of 15 residues.